This T cell receptor (beta chain) was captured by sequencing in a study of T-cell memory formation after mild COVID-19. TCRdb re-called the 5' RACE reads with MiXCR, one entry per CDR3 protein. This sample yields under 200,000 distinct CDR3 sequences, of which roughly 31% are seen a single time; about 12% belongs to the top ten. CDR1 MGHRA and CDR2 YSYEKL come from the germline V gene. The CDR3 has 15 amino acids. Trimming pared 0 bases from V and 1 base from J, leaving 9 bases between. The clonotype comes from an adult woman who had mild COVID-19 (a few samples of this study predate the infection). Cell type and time point are not known. The chain joins TRBV4-1 to TRBJ1-1; TRBD1 is a possible D gene (6 bases). The sample consisted of PBMCs or a T cell subset sorted from them (not recorded which). The CDR3 loop is CASSQEATGNTEAFF. In DNA form, the CDR3 reads TGCGCCAGCAGCCAAGAGGCGACAGGGAACACTGAAGCTTTCTTT.